This T cell receptor beta chain comes out of a study of blood T cells in healthy people across ages. A J-beta primer mix and a sample-barcoded 5' primer were used in a second PCR of roughly 7 to 12 cycles. TCRdb processed the 5' RACE reads anew with MiXCR; each CDR3 protein has one entry. The table includes about 2 million distinct CDR3 sequences, around 48% detected once. The CDR3 runs to 14 residues. V lost 5 bases and J lost 0, with 10 bases in between. The germline gives CDR1 SGHTA, CDR2 FQGNSA. This clonotype has only a few counts. The TCR comes from a woman between 40 and 50 years old in good health. The chain carries TRBV7-2 and TRBJ1-2; no reliable D call. Specimen: blood. Here the CDR3 reads CASSQYSANYGYTF. Written as DNA, the CDR3 is TGTGCCAGCAGCCAGTATTCGGCTAACTATGGCTACACCTTC.